Below, one T cell receptor beta chain is given with its context. Its binding antigen is unknown. Base-call qualities are not available, and no considerably larger clone is one nucleotide away. This entry comes from a study of OX40 agonist ivuxolimab in advanced cancers. As for the study more broadly: Ivuxolimab was a fully human IgG2 agonistic monoclonal antibody targeting the costimulatory receptor OX40 (CD134). Prior anti-PD-1, anti-PD-L1 or anti-CTLA-4 therapy was permitted, and approximately 39% of dose-escalation patients had received checkpoint inhibitors. Of the approximately 50 patients in dose escalation, about 20 had hepatocellular carcinoma, roughly 15 had melanoma, 9 had renal cell carcinoma and 9 had head and neck cancer. In the dose-escalation cohort, roughly 80% of patients were male, and the mean age was approximately 64 years, with a range of roughly 23 to 85. Intravenous ivuxolimab was administered to patients every 2 weeks at six dose levels: 0.01, 0.1, 0.3, 1.5, 3 and 10 mg/kg. The paper covers the monotherapy dose-escalation part of the phase I ivuxolimab trial, which included N = 52 patients. Partial responses occurred in three dose-escalation patients, of whom one had hepatocellular carcinoma and two had cutaneous melanoma. Peripheral TCRbeta sequencing aimed to test whether ivuxolimab altered TCR sequence diversity and caused clonal T-cell expansion. Study-level results and caveats: In partial responders in the 0.1-3.0 mg/kg groups, normalized peripheral clonal expansion was found to be among the lowest, especially among CD8+ T cells. Antigen specificity was not determined for the clonally expanded peripheral T cells. After ivuxolimab, more expanded clones were found on average in CD8+ T cells than in CD4+ T cells. At doses of 0.1 to 3.0 mg/kg, clonal expansion of both CD4+ and CD8+ blood T cells was observed from baseline to week 6. Low levels of normalized T-cell clonal expansion were also seen in some patients who did not respond.

For sequencing of the TCRbeta CDR3 region, genomic DNA was extracted from the sorted cells. TCRbeta CDR3 regions were sequenced using the immunoSEQ Assay. TCRdb stores this immuneACCESS table with in-frame sequences only. Part of the clones is absent; in the studies checked, under half of the shortfall reflects unresolved V genes, and no reason is known for the rest. The sample data list roughly 89,000 clones, and about 82% of these were observed just once. The ten largest account for approximately 6.5% of the sample. Patients with autoimmune disease history or receiving systemic immunosuppression were excluded from the trial. Peripheral blood for TCR sequencing was collected from all dose cohorts at baseline, on cycle 4 day 1, and on cycle 7 day 1. Samples came from an open-label, multicenter, first-in-human phase I dose-escalation trial of ivuxolimab. Adults with locally advanced or metastatic head and neck squamous cell, hepatocellular, melanoma or renal cell carcinoma were enrolled in the trial. Before TCR sequencing, CD4+ and CD8+ T cells were separately sorted from peripheral blood.

V and J lose 7 bases and 1 base, and a span of 13 bases separates them. The CDR3 sequence holds 14 residues, the cysteine and phenylalanine included. Here the CDR3 DNA is all that survives: 42 bases in frame from base 1. According to the germline V gene (reference sequence), CDR1 reads LNHDA and CDR2 reads SQIVND. Material: CD4+ or CD8+ T cells sorted from blood, obtained in a trial of the OX40 agonist ivuxolimab. This sequence was found in an adult with an advanced solid tumor such as melanoma, head and neck, liver or kidney cancer. This sequence uses TRBV19 and TRBJ1-2; the D gene is perhaps TRBD1, on 5 matching bases. This receptor carries the CDR3 CASTRAGSNYGYTF. The DNA is TGTGCCAGTACGCGTGCAGGGAGTAACTATGGCTACACCTTC.